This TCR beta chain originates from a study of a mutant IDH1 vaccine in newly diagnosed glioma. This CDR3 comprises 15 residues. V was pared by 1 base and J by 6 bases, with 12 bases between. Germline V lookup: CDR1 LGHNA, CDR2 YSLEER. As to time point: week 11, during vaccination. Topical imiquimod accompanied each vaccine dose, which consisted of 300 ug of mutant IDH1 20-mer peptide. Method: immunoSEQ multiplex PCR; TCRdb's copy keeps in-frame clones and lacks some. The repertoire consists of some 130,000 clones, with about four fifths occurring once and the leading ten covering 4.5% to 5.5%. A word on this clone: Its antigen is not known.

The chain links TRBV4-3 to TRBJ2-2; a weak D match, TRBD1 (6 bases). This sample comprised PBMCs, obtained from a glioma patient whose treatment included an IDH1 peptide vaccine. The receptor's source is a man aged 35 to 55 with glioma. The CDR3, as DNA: TGCGCCAGCAGCCAAGTCGCTGCAGGGGCCGGGGAGCTGTTTTTT. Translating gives CASSQVAAGAGELFF.